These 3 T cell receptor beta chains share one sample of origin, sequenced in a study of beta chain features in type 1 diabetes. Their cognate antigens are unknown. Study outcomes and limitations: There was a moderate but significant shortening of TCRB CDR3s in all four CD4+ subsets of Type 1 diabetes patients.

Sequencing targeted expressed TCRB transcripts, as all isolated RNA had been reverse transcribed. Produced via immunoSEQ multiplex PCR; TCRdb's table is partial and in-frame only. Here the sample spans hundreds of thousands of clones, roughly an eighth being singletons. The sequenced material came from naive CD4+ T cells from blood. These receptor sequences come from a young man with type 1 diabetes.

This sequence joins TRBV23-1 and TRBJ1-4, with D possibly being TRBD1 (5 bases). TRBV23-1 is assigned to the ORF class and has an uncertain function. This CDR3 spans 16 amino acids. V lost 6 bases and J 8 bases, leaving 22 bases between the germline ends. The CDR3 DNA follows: TGCGCCAGCAGGCCCGGGGGTTGTAGAGCAGACGAAAAACTGTTTTTT. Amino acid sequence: CASRPGGCRADEKLFF.

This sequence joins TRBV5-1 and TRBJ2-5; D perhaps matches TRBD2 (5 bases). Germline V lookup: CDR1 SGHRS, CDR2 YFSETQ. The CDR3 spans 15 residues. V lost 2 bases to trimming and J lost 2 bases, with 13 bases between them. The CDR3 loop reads CASSFPGISQETQYF. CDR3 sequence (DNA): TGCGCCAGCAGCTTCCCCGGGATATCACAAGAGACCCAGTACTTC.

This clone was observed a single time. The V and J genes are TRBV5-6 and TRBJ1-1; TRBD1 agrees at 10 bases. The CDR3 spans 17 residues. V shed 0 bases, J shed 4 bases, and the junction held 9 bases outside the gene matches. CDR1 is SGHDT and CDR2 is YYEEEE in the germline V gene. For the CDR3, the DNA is TGTGCCAGCAGCTTGGGGTATGGGGACAGGGGAAGCACTGAAGCTTTCTTT. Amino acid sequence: CASSLGYGDRGSTEAFF.